The 22 T cell receptor beta chains below were found in one sample sequenced in a study of T cell responses to AZD1222 COVID-19 vaccine (dated by TCRdb to about 2021). Libraries were built with the immunoSEQ multiplex PCR assay. TCRdb's version of the immuneACCESS table is confined to in-frame rearrangements and falls short of the full clone set. An unresolved V gene accounts for under half of the shortfall where checked; the remainder is of unknown origin. This sample has some 150,000 clones in its table, and over 85% of those were observed once. Just over 5% of the sample rests with the top ten. This specimen's time point label, interpreted: baseline before first vaccination. Source: peripheral blood, taken on day 0 of AZD1222 vaccination. The receptors derive from an adult in good health.

V gene TRBV2 combines with J gene TRBJ1-1; TRBD1 matches 10 bases. The germline CDR1 and CDR2 sequences are SNHLY and FYNNEI. The V and J ends lost 8 bases and 0 bases, in that order; junction bases with no gene match: 3. CDR3 length: 14 amino acids. The CDR3: CASGQGVLNTEAFF. CDR3 DNA: TGTGCCAGCGGACAGGGGGTGTTGAACACTGAAGCTTTCTTT. Looking up the rest from reference TRBV2 and TRBJ1-1 gives the full variable domain: EPEVTQTPSHQVTQMGQEVILRCVPISNHLYFYWYRQILGQKVEFLVSFYNNEISEKSEIFDDQFSVERPDGSNFTLKIRSTKLEDSAMYFCASGQGVLNTEAFFGQGTRLTVV.

This CDR3 reads CSVPSGSPLSSYNEQFF. CDR3 coding DNA: TGCAGCGTACCTAGCGGGAGCCCTCTGAGCTCCTACAATGAGCAGTTCTTC. The chain uses TRBV29-1 and TRBJ2-1; 10 bases line up with TRBD2. Trimming at V came to 6 bases and at J to 0 bases, leaving 11 bases not matched to a gene. From germline, CDR1 is SQVTM and CDR2 ANQGSEA. CDR3 length: 17 residues.

The rearrangement links TRBV5-5 to TRBJ2-2, with D possibly being TRBD1 or TRBD2 (5 bases each). The CDR3 totals 16 residues. The germline V gene encodes CDR1 SGHKS and CDR2 YYEKEE (reference sequence). V shed 0 bases and J shed 1 base, with 10 bases lying between them. The CDR3 DNA reads TGTGCCAGCAGCTTGGCGGGACGGGAGAACACCGGGGAGCTGTTTTTT. Translating gives CASSLAGRENTGELFF. The full variable domain, completed using reference TRBV5-5 and TRBJ2-2, is DAGVTQSPTHLIKTRGQQVTLRCSPISGHKSVSWYQQVLGQGPQFIFQYYEKEERGRGNFPDRFSARQFPNYSSELNVNALLLGDSALYLCASSLAGRENTGELFFGEGSRLTVL.

The gene calls are TRBV7-9 and TRBJ2-1, with 8 bases aligning to TRBD2. Trimming removed 10 bases from V and 10 bases from J; junction bases left unmatched: 12. CDR1 is SEHNR and CDR2 is FQNEAQ in the germline V gene (reference sequence). The CDR3 is made up of 13 amino acids. The CDR3 coding sequence is TGTGCCACCTACGCCGGGGGGGCGGGAGAGCAGTTCTTC. Encoded protein: CATYAGGAGEQFF.

The genes are TRBV5-4 and TRBJ1-4; 8 positions match TRBD1. This CDR3 has 16 residues. Germline-derived CDR1 and CDR2 are SGHNT and YYREEE (reference sequence). Trimming removed 0 bases from V and 5 bases from J; junction bases left unmatched: 6. The CDR3 protein is CASSLDQGAANEKLFF. CDR3 bases: TGTGCCAGCAGCTTGGACCAGGGGGCCGCCAATGAAAAACTGTTTTTT.

The rearrangement links TRBV6-1 to TRBJ1-6; no clear D. Germline V gene lookup returns CDR1 MNHNS and CDR2 SASEGT. V dropped 3 bases and J dropped 8 bases, with 14 bases sitting between them. The CDR3 has 15 amino acids. The CDR3 spells CASSESPGGDSPLHF. CDR3 DNA: TGTGCCAGCAGTGAGAGTCCAGGTGGGGATTCACCCCTCCACTTT.

Here the CDR3 DNA reads TGTGCCAGCAGCCAACTAGCGGGAGGCCACAGTTCCTACGAGCAGTACTTC. This encodes CASSQLAGGHSSYEQYF. This rearrangement joins TRBV14 to TRBJ2-7, with TRBD2 identical over 11 bases. The CDR3 extends over 17 amino acids. V lost 2 bases to trimming and J lost 1 base; unmatched junction nucleotides: 7. Germline loops: CDR1 SGHDN, CDR2 FVKESK.

V is TRBV7-8 and J is TRBJ1-1; D uncertain. The germline gives CDR1 SGHVS, CDR2 FQNEAQ. V lost 1 base, J lost 3 bases, and 6 bases lay in between. This CDR3 contains 13 residues. The CDR3, as DNA: TGTGCCAGCAGCTTAGGGTCCGACACTGAAGCTTTCTTT. This gives the protein CASSLGSDTEAFF.

As DNA, the CDR3 is TGTGCCACCTCCCTCGGTGCCAGGGCAACTGGCTACACCTTC. The encoded protein is CATSLGARATGYTF. This chain links TRBV15 with TRBJ1-2; the D gene is possibly TRBD1 (5 bases). Per germline, CDR1 LNHNV and CDR2 YYDKDF (reference sequence). Trimming cost V 8 bases and J 7 bases, with 20 bases left between them. This CDR3 has 14 amino acids.

The chain joins TRBV12-3 or TRBV12-4 to TRBJ1-1, with unresolved D. The CDR3 has 12 residues. V gave up 3 bases and J gave up 6 bases, with 8 bases separating them. The CDR3 DNA follows: TGTGCCAGCAGTTTTAGGGTGTCTGAAGCTTTCTTT. Protein product: CASSFRVSEAFF.

As DNA, the CDR3 is TGCGCCAGCAGCTTGGGTCTCAATGAGCAGTTCTTC. This sequence encodes CASSLGLNEQFF. J is TRBJ2-1 and V is TRBV5-1; D gene ambiguous. V was shortened by 0 bases and J by 6 bases, with 4 bases between the two germline ends. There are 12 residues in the CDR3. Germline V gene data show CDR1 as SGHRS and CDR2 as YFSETQ.

V and J are TRBV6-6 and TRBJ2-4; D is unclear. V was trimmed by 8 bases and J by 0 bases, leaving 11 bases between them. This CDR3 has 14 amino acids. Germline assignment: CDR1 MNHNY and CDR2 SVGAGI (reference sequence). The CDR3 reads CASAADLAKNIQYF. The CDR3 coding sequence is TGTGCCAGCGCAGCCGATCTAGCCAAAAACATTCAGTACTTC.

Remarks on this clone: In the same sample, other DNA sequences code for this CDR3. The V gene is TRBV27, the J gene TRBJ2-7, with TRBD1 matching 7 bases. The V and J ends lost 5 bases and 2 bases, in that order; junction bases with no gene match: 6. Germline V gene lookup returns CDR1 MNHEY and CDR2 SMNVEV (reference sequence). CDR3 length equals 14 residues. CDR3 sequence: CASSLGDRTYEQYF. The DNA of the CDR3 is TGTGCCAGCAGTCTCGGGGACAGAACCTACGAGCAGTACTTC.

The chain links TRBV7-3 to TRBJ1-1; the D gene is possibly TRBD1 (6 bases). Germline CDR1 and CDR2: SGHTA and FQGTGA. This CDR3 has 13 amino acids. V lost 5 bases, J lost 7 bases, and 14 bases lay in between. CDR3 sequence (DNA): TGTGCCAGCAGCCGTACAGGGATTGGTGAAGCTTTCTTT. This gives the protein CASSRTGIGEAFF.

V and J are TRBV5-6 and TRBJ1-4; D not certain. V lost 0 bases, J lost 7 bases, and 10 bases lay in between. CDR1 SGHDT and CDR2 YYEEEE come from the germline V gene. This CDR3 contains 14 residues. The CDR3, as DNA: TGTGCCAGCAGCTTGGTCCAGAGAGGTGAAAAACTGTTTTTT. The encoded protein is CASSLVQRGEKLFF. The full variable domain, completed using reference TRBV5-6 and TRBJ1-4, is DAGVTQSPTHLIKTRGQQVTLRCSPKSGHDTVSWYQQALGQGPQFIFQYYEEEERQRGNFPDRFSGHQFPNYSSELNVNALLLGDSALYLCASSLVQRGEKLFFGSGTQLSVL.

The genes are TRBV6-1 and TRBJ1-2; D is unclear. Germline CDR1 and CDR2: MNHNS and SASEGT. CDR3 length: 16 residues. Trimming took 0 bases from V and 2 from J, leaving 13 bases between them. This CDR3 reads CASSEAAPGANYGYTF. DNA for the CDR3: TGTGCCAGCAGTGAAGCAGCTCCGGGTGCCAACTATGGCTACACCTTC.

The gene calls are TRBV5-1 and TRBJ2-3; a possible D gene is TRBD2 (5 bases). CDR3 length: 15 residues. Trimming pared 3 bases from V and 0 bases from J, leaving 11 bases between. CDR1 and CDR2 (germline): SGHRS, YFSETQ. The CDR3 protein is CASSSRGTSTDTQYF. CDR3 DNA sequence: TGCGCCAGCAGCTCCCGGGGAACTAGCACAGATACGCAGTATTTT.

This sequence joins TRBV2 and TRBJ1-6; D might be TRBD1 (5 bases). Germline lookup yields CDR1 SNHLY and CDR2 FYNNEI. V gave up 8 bases and J gave up 8 bases, with 13 bases separating them. This CDR3 contains 13 residues. CDR3 protein: CASVGPLDSPLHF. The CDR3, as DNA: TGTGCCAGCGTGGGACCGCTGGATTCACCCCTCCACTTT. The variable domain in full, with the rest retrieved from reference TRBV2 and TRBJ1-6, is EPEVTQTPSHQVTQMGQEVILRCVPISNHLYFYWYRQILGQKVEFLVSFYNNEISEKSEIFDDQFSVERPDGSNFTLKIRSTKLEDSAMYFCASVGPLDSPLHFGNGTRLTVT.

This clone was recorded once. V and J are TRBV7-8 and TRBJ1-5, with D perhaps matching TRBD1 (5 bases). Germline CDR1 and CDR2: SGHVS and FQNEAQ. Trimming took off 6 bases at V and 0 bases at J, with 9 bases between the two ends. The CDR3 covers 14 residues. CDR3 in DNA: TGTGCCAGCAGTCGTGACAGTAGCAATCAGCCCCAGCATTTT. Translated, it gives CASSRDSSNQPQHF.

The V gene is TRBV7-9, the J gene TRBJ1-2; tentative D call: TRBD1 (6 bases). The CDR3 contains 13 residues. Trimming shortened V by 1 base and J by 4 bases, and 7 bases separated the two germline ends. From germline, CDR1 is SEHNR and CDR2 FQNEAQ (reference sequence). CDR3 region: CASSLGGRYGYTF. The CDR3 DNA reads as TGTGCCAGCAGCTTAGGGGGGCGCTATGGCTACACCTTC. The variable domain in full, completed from reference TRBV7-9 and TRBJ1-2, reads DTGVSQNPRHKITKRGQNVTFRCDPISEHNRLYWYRQTLGQGPEFLTYFQNEAQLEKSRLLSDRFSAERPKGSFSTLEIQRTEQGDSAMYLCASSLGGRYGYTFGSGTRLTVV.

The V call is TRBV28, the J call TRBJ1-1, with D hard to call. V shed 5 bases and J shed 3 bases, with 19 bases lying between them. The CDR3 runs to 16 residues. CDR1 MDHEN and CDR2 SYDVKM come from the germline V gene. CDR3 coding DNA: TGTGCCAGCAGTACTCGAGGAGACGGGAGGGACACTGAAGCTTTCTTT. Residues: CASSTRGDGRDTEAFF.

V gene TRBV5-1 combines with J gene TRBJ2-3, with 14 bases lining up with TRBD2. V gave up 1 base and J gave up 2 bases; unmatched junction bases: 6. Per the germline V gene, CDR1 is SGHRS and CDR2 is YFSETQ. The CDR3 contains 18 residues. The DNA of the CDR3 is TGCGCCAGCAGCTTGATGGGACTAGCGGGAGTGGTCACAGATACGCAGTATTTT. It encodes CASSLMGLAGVVTDTQYF.